This T cell receptor beta chain was captured in a study of cytomegalovirus exposure and HLA in healthy donors. The CDR3 has 13 amino acids. V gave up 2 bases and J gave up 5 bases; unmatched junction bases: 3. Germline V gene lookup returns CDR1 LNHDA and CDR2 SQIVND (reference sequence). The PCR made use of 60 Vbeta and 13 Jbeta primers. Clones were read by immunoSEQ multiplex PCR, and TCRdb kept only the in-frame ones, dropping some. The clone table shows approximately 77,000 clones, with the ten largest holding approximately 4.3%. Study observations and caveats: A missense DCLRE1C variant was associated with V- and J-gene trimming of TCR beta chains in a later analysis, and an independent cohort replicated the association.

Concerning this clone: Antigen unknown.

The specimen sequenced was PBMCs. This rearrangement joins TRBV19 to TRBJ2-7; 7 nucleotides align to TRBD1. This clonotype originated in a young man in good health and CMV-seronegative. The CDR3 region has the DNA TGTGCCAGTAGTATAAGACAGGGAGACGAGCAGTACTTC. It codes for CASSIRQGDEQYF.